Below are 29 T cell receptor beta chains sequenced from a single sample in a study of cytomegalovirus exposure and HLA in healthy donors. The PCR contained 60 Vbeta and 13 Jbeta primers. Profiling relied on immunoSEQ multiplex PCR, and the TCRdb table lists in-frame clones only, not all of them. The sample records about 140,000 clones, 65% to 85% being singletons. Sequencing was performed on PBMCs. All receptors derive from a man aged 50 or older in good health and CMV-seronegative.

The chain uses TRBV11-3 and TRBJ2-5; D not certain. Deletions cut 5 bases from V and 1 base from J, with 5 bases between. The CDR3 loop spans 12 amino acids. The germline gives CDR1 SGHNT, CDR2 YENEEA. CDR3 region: CASSPRQETQYF. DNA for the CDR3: TGTGCCAGCAGCCCCCGCCAAGAGACCCAGTACTTC.

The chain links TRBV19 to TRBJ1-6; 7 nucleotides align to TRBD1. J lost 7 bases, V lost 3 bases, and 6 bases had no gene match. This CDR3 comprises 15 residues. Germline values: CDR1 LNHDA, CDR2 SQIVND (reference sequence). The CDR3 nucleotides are TGTGCCAGTAGTATGAGGACAGGCAGAAATTCACCCCTCCACTTT. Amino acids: CASSMRTGRNSPLHF.

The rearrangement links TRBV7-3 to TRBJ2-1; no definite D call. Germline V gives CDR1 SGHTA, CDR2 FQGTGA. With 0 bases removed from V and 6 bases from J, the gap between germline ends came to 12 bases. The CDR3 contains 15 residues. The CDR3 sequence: CASSLTSVVSNEQFF. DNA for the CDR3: TGTGCCAGCAGCTTAACGTCGGTAGTCTCCAATGAGCAGTTCTTC.

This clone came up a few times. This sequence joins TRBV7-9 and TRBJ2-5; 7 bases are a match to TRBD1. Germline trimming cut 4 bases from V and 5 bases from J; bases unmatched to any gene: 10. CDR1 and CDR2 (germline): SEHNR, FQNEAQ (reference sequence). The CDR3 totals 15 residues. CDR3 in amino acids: CASSWFRGRIETQYF. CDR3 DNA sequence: TGTGCCAGCAGCTGGTTTAGGGGGCGCATCGAGACCCAGTACTTC.

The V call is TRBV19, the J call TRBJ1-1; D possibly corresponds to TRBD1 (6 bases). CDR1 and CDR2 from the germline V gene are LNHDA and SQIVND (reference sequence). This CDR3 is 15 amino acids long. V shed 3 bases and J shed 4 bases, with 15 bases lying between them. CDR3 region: CASSIRPGVGTEAFF. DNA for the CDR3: TGTGCCAGTAGTATCCGTCCAGGGGTGGGCACTGAAGCTTTCTTT.

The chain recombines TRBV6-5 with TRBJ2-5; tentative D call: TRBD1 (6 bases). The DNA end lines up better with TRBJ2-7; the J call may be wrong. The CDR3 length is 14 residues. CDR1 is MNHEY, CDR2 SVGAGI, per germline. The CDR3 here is CATGIRGGPGEQYF. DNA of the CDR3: TGTGCCACCGGTATACGTGGGGGCCCCGGCGAGCAGTACTTC.

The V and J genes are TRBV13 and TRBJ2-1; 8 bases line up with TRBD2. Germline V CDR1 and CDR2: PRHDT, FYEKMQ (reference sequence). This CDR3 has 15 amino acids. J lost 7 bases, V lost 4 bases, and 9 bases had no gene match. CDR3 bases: TGTGCCAGCAGCTCCTCGGGAGGGAGTCGAAATGAGCAGTTCTTC. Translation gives CASSSSGGSRNEQFF.

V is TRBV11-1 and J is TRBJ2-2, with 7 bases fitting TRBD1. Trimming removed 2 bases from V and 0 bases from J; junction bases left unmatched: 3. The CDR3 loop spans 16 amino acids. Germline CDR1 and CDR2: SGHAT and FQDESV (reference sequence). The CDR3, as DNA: TGTGCCAGCAGCTTAAGGGGACAGACGAACACCGGGGAGCTGTTTTTT. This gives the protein CASSLRGQTNTGELFF. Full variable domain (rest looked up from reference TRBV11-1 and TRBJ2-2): EAEVAQSPRYKITEKSQAVAFWCDPISGHATLYWYRQILGQGPELLVQFQDESVVDDSQLPKDRFSAERLKGVDSTLKIQPAELGDSAMYLCASSLRGQTNTGELFFGEGSRLTVL.

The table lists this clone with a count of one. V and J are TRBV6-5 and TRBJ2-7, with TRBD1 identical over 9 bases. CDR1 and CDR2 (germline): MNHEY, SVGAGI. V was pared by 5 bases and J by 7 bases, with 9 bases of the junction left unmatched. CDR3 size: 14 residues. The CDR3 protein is CASSPRTGVREQYF. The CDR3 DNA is TGTGCCAGCAGTCCCCGGACAGGGGTACGGGAGCAGTACTTC.

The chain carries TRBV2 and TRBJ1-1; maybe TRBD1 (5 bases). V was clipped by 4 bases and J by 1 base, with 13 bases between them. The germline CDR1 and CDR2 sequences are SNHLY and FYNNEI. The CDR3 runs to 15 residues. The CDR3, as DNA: TGTGCCAGCAGTGTCCGACAGCTGGGGAACACTGAAGCTTTCTTT. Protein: CASSVRQLGNTEAFF.

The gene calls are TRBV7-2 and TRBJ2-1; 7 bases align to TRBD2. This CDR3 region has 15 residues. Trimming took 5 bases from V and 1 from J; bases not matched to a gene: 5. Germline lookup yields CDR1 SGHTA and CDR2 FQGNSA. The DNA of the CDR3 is TGTGCCAGCAGCGGGGGGGACGCATCCTACAATGAGCAGTTCTTC. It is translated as CASSGGDASYNEQFF.

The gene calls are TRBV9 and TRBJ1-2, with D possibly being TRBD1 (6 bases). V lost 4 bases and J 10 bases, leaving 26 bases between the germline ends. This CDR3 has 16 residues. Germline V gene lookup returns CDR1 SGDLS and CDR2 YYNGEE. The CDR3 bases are TGTGCCAGCAGCCCACGGCCGGACAGTGACTTGTTTGACTACACCTTC. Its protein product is CASSPRPDSDLFDYTF.

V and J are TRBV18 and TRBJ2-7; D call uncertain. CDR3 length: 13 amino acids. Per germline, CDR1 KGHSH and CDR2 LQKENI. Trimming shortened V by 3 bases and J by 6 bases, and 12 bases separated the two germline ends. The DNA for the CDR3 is TGTGCCAGCTCACCCCCCGGTCTTGTCGAGCAGTACTTC. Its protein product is CASSPPGLVEQYF.

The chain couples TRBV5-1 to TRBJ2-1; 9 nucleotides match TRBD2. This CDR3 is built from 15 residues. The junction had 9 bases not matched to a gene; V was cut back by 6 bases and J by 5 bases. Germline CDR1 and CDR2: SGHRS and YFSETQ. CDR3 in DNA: TGCGCCAGCACAATAAGGGCTAGCGGGGACAATGAGCAGTTCTTC. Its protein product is CASTIRASGDNEQFF.

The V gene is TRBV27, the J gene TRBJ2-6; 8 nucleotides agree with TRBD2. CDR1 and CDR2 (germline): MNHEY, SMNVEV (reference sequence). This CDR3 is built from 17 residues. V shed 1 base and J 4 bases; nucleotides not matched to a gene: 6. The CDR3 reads CASSLFGGGSGANVLTF. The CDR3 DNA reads TGTGCCAGCAGTTTATTCGGGGGGGGTTCCGGGGCCAACGTCCTGACTTTC.

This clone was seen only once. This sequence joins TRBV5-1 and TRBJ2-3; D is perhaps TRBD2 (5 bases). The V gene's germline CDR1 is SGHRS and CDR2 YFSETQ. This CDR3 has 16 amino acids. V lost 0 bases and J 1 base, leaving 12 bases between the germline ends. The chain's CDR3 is CASSLALGAGTDTQYF. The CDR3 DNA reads TGCGCCAGCAGCTTGGCCTTGGGAGCGGGCACAGATACGCAGTATTTT.

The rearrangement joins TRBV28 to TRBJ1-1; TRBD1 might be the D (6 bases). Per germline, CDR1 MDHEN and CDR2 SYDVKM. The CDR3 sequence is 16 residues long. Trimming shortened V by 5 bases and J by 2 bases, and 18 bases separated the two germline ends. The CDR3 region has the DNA TGTGCCAGCAGTCCCCGCGGGGGCTATCCAAACACTGAAGCTTTCTTT. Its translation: CASSPRGGYPNTEAFF.

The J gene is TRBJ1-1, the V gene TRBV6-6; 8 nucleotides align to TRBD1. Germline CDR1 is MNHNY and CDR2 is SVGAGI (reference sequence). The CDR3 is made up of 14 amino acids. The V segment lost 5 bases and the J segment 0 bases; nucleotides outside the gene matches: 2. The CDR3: CASSRQGMNTEAFF. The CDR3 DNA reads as TGTGCCAGCAGTCGACAGGGGATGAACACTGAAGCTTTCTTT.

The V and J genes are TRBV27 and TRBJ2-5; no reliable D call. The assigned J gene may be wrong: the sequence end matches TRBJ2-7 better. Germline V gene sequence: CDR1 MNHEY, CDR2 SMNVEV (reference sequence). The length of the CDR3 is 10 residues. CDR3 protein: CASSAYEQYF. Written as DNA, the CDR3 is TGTGCCAGCAGTGCCTACGAGCAGTACTTC.

Here the CDR3 DNA reads TGTGCCAGCAGGCGGGACAGGGGCGACGAGCAGTACTTC. Protein product: CASRRDRGDEQYF. The chain combines TRBV28 with TRBJ2-7; the match to TRBD1 covers 10 bases. Germline V lookup: CDR1 MDHEN, CDR2 SYDVKM. CDR3 length: 13 amino acids. V lost 6 bases to trimming and J lost 5 bases; unmatched junction nucleotides: 4. Looking up the rest from reference TRBV28 and TRBJ2-7 gives the full variable domain: DVKVTQSSRYLVKRTGEKVFLECVQDMDHENMFWYRQDPGLGLRLIYFSYDVKMKEKGDIPEGYSVSREKKERFSLILESASTNQTSMYLCASRRDRGDEQYFGPGTRLTVT.

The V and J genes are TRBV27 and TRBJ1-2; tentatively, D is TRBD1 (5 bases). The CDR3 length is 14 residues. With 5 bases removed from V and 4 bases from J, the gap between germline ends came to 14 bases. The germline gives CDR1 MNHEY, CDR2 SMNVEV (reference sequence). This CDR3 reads CASSRLGRFYGYTF. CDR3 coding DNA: TGTGCCAGCAGTAGACTGGGGCGCTTCTATGGCTACACCTTC.

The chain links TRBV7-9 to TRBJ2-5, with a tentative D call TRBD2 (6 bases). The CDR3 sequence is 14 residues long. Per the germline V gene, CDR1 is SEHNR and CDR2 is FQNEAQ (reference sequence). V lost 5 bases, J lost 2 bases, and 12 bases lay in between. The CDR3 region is CASSVPGLQETQYF. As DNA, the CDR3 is TGTGCCAGCAGCGTCCCGGGACTGCAAGAGACCCAGTACTTC.

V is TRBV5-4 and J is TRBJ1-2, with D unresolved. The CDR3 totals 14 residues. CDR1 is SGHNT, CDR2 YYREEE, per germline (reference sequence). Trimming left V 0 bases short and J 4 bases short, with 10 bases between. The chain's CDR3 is CASSLGRTIYGYTF. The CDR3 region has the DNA TGTGCCAGCAGCTTGGGCAGAACTATCTATGGCTACACCTTC.

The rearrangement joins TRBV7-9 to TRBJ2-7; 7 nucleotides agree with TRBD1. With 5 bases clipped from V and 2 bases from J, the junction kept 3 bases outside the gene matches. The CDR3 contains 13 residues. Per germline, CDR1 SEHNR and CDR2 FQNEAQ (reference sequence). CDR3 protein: CASSETGAYEQYF. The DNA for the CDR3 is TGTGCCAGCAGCGAAACAGGGGCCTACGAGCAGTACTTC.

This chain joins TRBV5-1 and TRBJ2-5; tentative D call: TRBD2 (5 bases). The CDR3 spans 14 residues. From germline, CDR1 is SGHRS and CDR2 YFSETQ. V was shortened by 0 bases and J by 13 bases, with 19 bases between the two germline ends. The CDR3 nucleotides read TGCGCCAGCAGCTTGGGGACCGCCGGATCGGAGGCGTACTTC. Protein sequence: CASSLGTAGSEAYF.

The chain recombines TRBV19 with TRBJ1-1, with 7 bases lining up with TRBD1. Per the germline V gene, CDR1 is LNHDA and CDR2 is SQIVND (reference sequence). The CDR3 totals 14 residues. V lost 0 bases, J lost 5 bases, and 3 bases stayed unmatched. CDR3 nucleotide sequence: TGTGCCAGTAGTATAGACTCACAGGGGACTGAAGCTTTCTTT. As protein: CASSIDSQGTEAFF.

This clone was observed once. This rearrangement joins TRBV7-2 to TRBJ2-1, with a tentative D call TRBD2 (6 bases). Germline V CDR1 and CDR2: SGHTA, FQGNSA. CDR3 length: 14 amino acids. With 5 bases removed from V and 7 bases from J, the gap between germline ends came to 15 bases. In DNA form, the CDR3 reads TGTGCCAGCAGCCTCTGGACTAATGTGAATGAGCAGTTCTTC. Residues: CASSLWTNVNEQFF.

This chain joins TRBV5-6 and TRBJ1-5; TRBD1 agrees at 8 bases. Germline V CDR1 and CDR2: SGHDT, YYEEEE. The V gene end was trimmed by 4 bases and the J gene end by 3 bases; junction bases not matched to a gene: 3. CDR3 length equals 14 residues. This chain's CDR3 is CASSLQGANQPQHF. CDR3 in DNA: TGTGCCAGCAGCCTGCAGGGGGCCAATCAGCCCCAGCATTTT.

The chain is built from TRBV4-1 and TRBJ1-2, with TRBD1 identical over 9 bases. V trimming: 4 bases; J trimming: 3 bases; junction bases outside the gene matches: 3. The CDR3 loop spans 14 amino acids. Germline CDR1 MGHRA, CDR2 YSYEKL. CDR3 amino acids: CASSRDRGDYGYTF. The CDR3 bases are TGCGCCAGCAGCCGCGACAGGGGGGACTATGGCTACACCTTC.